These T cell receptor beta chains were read from a single sample in a study of T cell responses to AZD1222 COVID-19 vaccine. Sequencing used immunoSEQ multiplex PCR; TCRdb keeps in-frame clones, though not all of them. The sample carries some 69,000 clones, roughly 85% recorded once. The sample consisted of peripheral blood, taken 28 days after the second AZD1222 dose. These receptor sequences come from an adult who received the AZD1222 COVID-19 vaccine. Both conserved end residues are part of each CDR3. A D gene is named only where the DNA matches it firmly. Size tells how often a clone was seen (once, few, many) or the class of an expanded clone, and some rows leave it out.

d_call: -
clone_size: -
v_call: TRBV5-6
j_call: TRBJ1-2
cdr3_aa: CASSLGQSTGYTF
cdr3_nt: TGTGCCAGCAGCTTGGGGCAAAGCACTGGCTACACCTTC

d_call: -
clone_size: -
v_call: TRBV11-2
j_call: TRBJ2-7
cdr3_aa: CASSLVWGPGQQYF
cdr3_nt: TGTGCCAGCAGCTTAGTATGGGGACCAGGGCAGCAGTACTTC

d_call: -
clone_size: -
v_call: TRBV19
j_call: TRBJ1-2
cdr3_aa: CAISAGKGNSGDYGYTF
cdr3_nt: TGTGCCATTTCCGCTGGGAAAGGAAACTCGGGGGACTATGGCTACACCTTC

d_call: -
clone_size: -
v_call: TRBV28
j_call: TRBJ2-3
cdr3_aa: CASSLRQGGETDTQYF
cdr3_nt: TGTGCCAGCAGTTTAAGGCAGGGCGGAGAAACAGATACGCAGTATTTT

d_call: -
clone_size: -
v_call: TRBV12-3/TRBV12-4
j_call: TRBJ1-1
cdr3_aa: CASSLMVQDEAFF
cdr3_nt: TGTGCCAGCAGTTTGATGGTTCAAGATGAAGCTTTCTTT

d_call: TRBD1
clone_size: medium-sized
v_call: TRBV7-2
j_call: TRBJ1-5
cdr3_aa: CASSPDRESNQPQHF
cdr3_nt: TGTGCCAGCAGCCCGGACAGGGAGAGCAATCAGCCCCAGCATTTT

d_call: TRBD1
clone_size: -
v_call: TRBV25-1
j_call: TRBJ2-5
cdr3_aa: CASSESTGPGETQYF
cdr3_nt: TGTGCCAGCAGTGAGTCGACAGGGCCGGGCGAGACCCAGTACTTC

d_call: -
clone_size: -
v_call: TRBV7-8
j_call: TRBJ1-1
cdr3_aa: CASSTHYAEAFF
cdr3_nt: TGTGCCAGCAGCACTCACTACGCTGAAGCTTTCTTT

d_call: -
clone_size: -
v_call: TRBV2
j_call: TRBJ2-1
cdr3_aa: CASSGVMADNEQFF
cdr3_nt: TGTGCCAGCAGTGGAGTGATGGCGGACAATGAGCAGTTCTTC

d_call: TRBD2
clone_size: -
v_call: TRBV28
j_call: TRBJ2-7
cdr3_aa: CASSTLTTSGRPAGEQYF
cdr3_nt: TGTGCCAGCAGCACCCTTACGACTAGCGGGAGGCCGGCTGGGGAGCAGTACTTC

d_call: TRBD1
clone_size: -
v_call: TRBV30
j_call: TRBJ2-5
cdr3_aa: CAWSVKTGRQETQYF
cdr3_nt: TGTGCCTGGAGTGTCAAGACAGGGCGACAAGAGACCCAGTACTTC

d_call: -
clone_size: -
v_call: TRBV7-9
j_call: TRBJ1-1
cdr3_aa: CASSLNQMVNTEAFF
cdr3_nt: TGTGCCAGCAGCTTAAATCAAATGGTGAACACTGAAGCTTTCTTT

d_call: -
clone_size: -
v_call: TRBV11-2
j_call: TRBJ1-1
cdr3_aa: CASSRAGGNEAFF
cdr3_nt: TGTGCCAGCAGCCGAGCCGGGGGGAATGAAGCTTTCTTT

d_call: TRBD1
clone_size: -
v_call: TRBV7-2
j_call: TRBJ1-1
cdr3_aa: CASSLGQGRGNTEAFF
cdr3_nt: TGTGCCAGCAGCTTGGGACAGGGGAGGGGGAACACTGAAGCTTTCTTT

d_call: -
clone_size: -
v_call: TRBV3-1/TRBV3-2
j_call: TRBJ1-5
cdr3_aa: CASSHGQGGQPQHF
cdr3_nt: TGTGCCAGCAGCCATGGGCAGGGAGGTCAGCCCCAGCATTTT

d_call: TRBD2
clone_size: -
v_call: TRBV7-2
j_call: TRBJ2-7
cdr3_aa: CASSLLAGYEQYF
cdr3_nt: TGTGCCAGCAGCTTACTAGCGGGTTACGAGCAGTACTTC

d_call: -
clone_size: -
v_call: TRBV28
j_call: TRBJ1-2
cdr3_aa: CASSLSGVQYGYTF
cdr3_nt: TGTGCCAGCAGTTTATCCGGGGTTCAATATGGCTACACCTTC

d_call: -
clone_size: -
v_call: TRBV27
j_call: TRBJ2-1
cdr3_aa: CASSSRLGVGHNEQFF
cdr3_nt: TGTGCCAGCAGTTCGAGGTTAGGGGTAGGACACAATGAGCAGTTCTTC

d_call: TRBD1
clone_size: once
v_call: TRBV5-4
j_call: TRBJ1-2
cdr3_aa: CASRGTAPYGYTF
cdr3_nt: TGTGCCAGCAGAGGGACAGCTCCCTATGGCTACACCTTC

d_call: -
clone_size: -
v_call: TRBV11-3
j_call: TRBJ2-7
cdr3_aa: CASSRDNSYEQYF
cdr3_nt: TGTGCCAGCAGTCGGGACAACTCCTACGAGCAGTACTTC

d_call: -
clone_size: -
v_call: TRBV5-6
j_call: TRBJ1-1
cdr3_aa: CASSLVVIGGTEAFF
cdr3_nt: TGTGCCAGCAGCTTGGTAGTGATAGGGGGCACTGAAGCTTTCTTT

d_call: TRBD1
clone_size: -
v_call: TRBV6-4
j_call: TRBJ1-2
cdr3_aa: CASRRGTNIDRGDGYTF
cdr3_nt: TGTGCCAGCAGGAGGGGCACCAATATTGACAGGGGCGATGGCTACACCTTC

d_call: -
clone_size: -
v_call: TRBV5-1
j_call: TRBJ1-6
cdr3_aa: CASSYNSLQEGLNSPLHF
cdr3_nt: TGCGCCAGCAGCTATAATAGTCTCCAGGAAGGACTAAATTCACCCCTCCACTTT

d_call: -
clone_size: -
v_call: TRBV6-2/TRBV6-3
j_call: TRBJ1-1
cdr3_aa: CASSYRLNTEAFF
cdr3_nt: TGTGCCAGCAGTTACCGGCTGAACACTGAAGCTTTCTTT

d_call: -
clone_size: -
v_call: TRBV6-2/TRBV6-3
j_call: TRBJ1-5
cdr3_aa: CASSYWGGDQPQHF
cdr3_nt: TGTGCCAGCAGTTACTGGGGGGGGGATCAGCCCCAGCATTTT

d_call: -
clone_size: -
v_call: TRBV7-9
j_call: TRBJ2-2
cdr3_aa: CASSLAHRTGELFF
cdr3_nt: TGTGCCAGCAGCTTAGCGCACCGCACCGGGGAGCTGTTTTTT

d_call: TRBD2
clone_size: -
v_call: TRBV14
j_call: TRBJ2-7
cdr3_aa: CASSPTTSGEGEQYF
cdr3_nt: TGTGCCAGCAGCCCTACGACTAGCGGGGAAGGCGAGCAGTACTTC

d_call: TRBD1
clone_size: -
v_call: TRBV13
j_call: TRBJ1-1
cdr3_aa: CASSLGGQMNTEAFF
cdr3_nt: TGTGCCAGCAGCTTGGGGGGACAGATGAACACTGAAGCTTTCTTT

d_call: -
clone_size: -
v_call: TRBV5-4
j_call: TRBJ1-2
cdr3_aa: CASSLDRIRTGSLPGYTF
cdr3_nt: TGTGCCAGCAGCTTGGATCGAATAAGAACAGGGTCACTCCCTGGCTACACCTTC

d_call: -
clone_size: -
v_call: TRBV5-4
j_call: TRBJ2-1
cdr3_aa: CASSFIGGDEQFF
cdr3_nt: TGTGCCAGCAGCTTTATAGGGGGGGATGAGCAGTTCTTC

d_call: TRBD1
clone_size: -
v_call: TRBV3-1/TRBV3-2
j_call: TRBJ1-1
cdr3_aa: CASSRRQGSNTEAFF
cdr3_nt: TGTGCCAGCAGCCGTCGACAGGGCTCGAACACTGAAGCTTTCTTT

d_call: -
clone_size: -
v_call: TRBV27
j_call: TRBJ2-7
cdr3_aa: CASTLSGGRTLEQYF
cdr3_nt: TGTGCCAGCACCCTTTCCGGGGGGCGCACCCTCGAGCAGTACTTC

d_call: -
clone_size: once
v_call: TRBV5-1
j_call: TRBJ2-1
cdr3_aa: CASSAGSSDRNEQFF
cdr3_nt: TGCGCCAGCAGCGCGGGCTCCAGCGACCGGAATGAGCAGTTCTTC

d_call: -
clone_size: -
v_call: TRBV7-9
j_call: TRBJ1-2
cdr3_aa: CASSLALPNYGYTF
cdr3_nt: TGTGCCAGCAGCTTAGCGCTCCCTAACTATGGCTACACCTTC

d_call: -
clone_size: -
v_call: TRBV13
j_call: TRBJ2-1
cdr3_aa: CASSLGRGMVNEQFF
cdr3_nt: TGTGCCAGCAGCTTAGGCAGGGGAATGGTGAATGAGCAGTTCTTC

d_call: TRBD2
clone_size: medium-sized
v_call: TRBV27
j_call: TRBJ2-1
cdr3_aa: CASSLTSDEQFF
cdr3_nt: TGTGCCAGCAGTTTAACTAGCGACGAGCAGTTCTTC

d_call: -
clone_size: once
v_call: TRBV7-8
j_call: TRBJ1-2
cdr3_aa: CASSRDGLRGYTF
cdr3_nt: TGTGCCAGCAGCCGGGACGGCTTAAGAGGCTACACCTTC

d_call: -
clone_size: -
v_call: TRBV5-4
j_call: TRBJ1-2
cdr3_aa: CASSPRGGATHGYTF
cdr3_nt: TGTGCCAGCAGCCCTCGGGGAGGGGCCACTCACGGCTACACCTTC

d_call: -
clone_size: -
v_call: TRBV12-3/TRBV12-4
j_call: TRBJ2-7
cdr3_aa: CASSFRDVYEQYF
cdr3_nt: TGTGCCAGCAGTTTTCGGGACGTCTACGAGCAGTACTTC

d_call: -
clone_size: -
v_call: TRBV7-8
j_call: TRBJ2-5
cdr3_aa: CASSLTHQETQYF
cdr3_nt: TGTGCCAGCAGCTTGACCCATCAAGAGACCCAGTACTTC

d_call: TRBD2
clone_size: -
v_call: TRBV18
j_call: TRBJ2-7
cdr3_aa: CASSPRLAGASFKQYF
cdr3_nt: TGTGCCAGCTCACCAAGACTAGCGGGAGCTAGCTTCAAGCAGTACTTC

d_call: TRBD1
clone_size: -
v_call: TRBV30
j_call: TRBJ1-4
cdr3_aa: CAWNRDRIGEKLFF
cdr3_nt: TGTGCCTGGAATCGGGACAGGATAGGCGAAAAACTGTTTTTT

d_call: -
clone_size: -
v_call: TRBV6-6
j_call: TRBJ1-2
cdr3_aa: CASSHDVIYGYTF
cdr3_nt: TGTGCCAGCAGCCATGACGTTATCTATGGCTACACCTTC

d_call: TRBD2
clone_size: -
v_call: TRBV6-5
j_call: TRBJ2-3
cdr3_aa: CAISGDTDTQYF
cdr3_nt: TGTGCCATAAGCGGGGACACAGATACGCAGTATTTT

d_call: -
clone_size: few
v_call: TRBV7-2
j_call: TRBJ2-5
cdr3_aa: CASSLNAGRETQYF
cdr3_nt: TGTGCCAGCAGCTTAAATGCAGGGAGAGAGACCCAGTACTTC

d_call: TRBD1
clone_size: -
v_call: TRBV7-6
j_call: TRBJ2-5
cdr3_aa: CASSPQGARETQYF
cdr3_nt: TGTGCCAGCAGCCCGCAGGGGGCCAGGGAGACCCAGTACTTC